This is a list of T cell receptor beta chains from one sample in a study of human T cells and chemical hapten exposure. TCRdb reanalysed the RACE reads using MiXCR and keeps one entry per CDR3 protein. The table lists 240,000 or so distinct CDR3 sequences, around 9.3% of them singletons. Source: whole blood, taken in connection with sensitization to the hapten diphenylcyclopropenone (DPC). These receptor sequences come from a woman aged 40 to 50 with alopecia areata. Some clones in this sample may be carry-over from other donors' samples. CDR3s include the opening cysteine and the closing phenylalanine or tryptophan. D genes are given only for firm matches. Clone sizes are given selectively: once, few, many, or a class where the clone is expanded.

J	size	D	V	CDR3	DNA
TRBJ2-2	-	TRBD2	TRBV15	CATWGLAGNTGELFF	TGTGCCACCTGGGGACTAGCGGGAAACACCGGGGAGCTGTTTTTT
TRBJ1-5	few	TRBD1	TRBV2	CASSGTGGSNQPQHF	TGTGCCAGCAGTGGAACAGGGGGAAGCAATCAGCCCCAGCATTTT
TRBJ2-5	many	-	TRBV2	CASRPGLPETQYF	TGTGCCAGCAGGCCGGGACTCCCCGAGACCCAGTACTTC
TRBJ2-1	-	-	TRBV29-1	CSVEGLARGNEQFF	TGCAGCGTTGAGGGTCTAGCGAGGGGCAATGAGCAGTTCTTC
TRBJ1-6	-	TRBD1	TRBV9	CASSEGAYYNSPLHF	TGTGCCAGCAGCGAGGGGGCTTACTATAATTCACCCCTCCACTTT
TRBJ2-1	many	TRBD2	TRBV12-3/TRBV12-4	CASSSGLRLAGRDEQFF	TGTGCCAGCAGTTCGGGACTGAGGCTAGCGGGACGGGATGAGCAGTTCTTC
TRBJ2-3	few	-	TRBV27	CASSFPCETSSTDTQYF	TGTGCCAGCAGTTTCCCCTGCGAAACCTCTAGCACAGATACGCAGTATTTT
TRBJ1-5	-	TRBD1	TRBV6-5	CASSYSGTENQPQHF	TGTGCCAGCAGTTACTCAGGGACAGAGAATCAGCCCCAGCATTTT
TRBJ2-5	-	-	TRBV7-2	CASSLTHQETQYF	TGTGCCAGCAGCTTAACTCACCAAGAGACCCAGTACTTC
TRBJ2-3	many	-	TRBV9	CASSGLTPPSGQYF	TGTGCCAGCAGCGGCCTGACGCCACCCTCCGGCCAGTATTTT
TRBJ2-1	few	TRBD2	TRBV19	CASSTEAGGPHNEQFF	TGTGCCAGTAGTACCGAAGCGGGAGGGCCCCACAATGAGCAGTTCTTC
TRBJ2-1	few	-	TRBV6-2/TRBV6-3	CASSYSGTRPFF	TGTGCCAGCAGTTACTCCGGGACCAGGCCCTTCTTC
TRBJ2-5	few	-	TRBV21-1	CASSKGLAGDWETQYF	TGTGCCAGCAGCAAGGGACTAGCGGGAGATTGGGAGACCCAGTACTTC
TRBJ2-3	-	TRBD2	TRBV6-5	CASTLAGGPGDTQYF	TGTGCCAGCACCTTAGCGGGAGGGCCGGGCGATACGCAGTATTTT
TRBJ1-4	-	-	TRBV5-1	CASSLVDSAKEKLFF	TGCGCCAGCAGCTTGGTAGACAGTGCGAAGGAAAAACTGTTTTTT
TRBJ2-2	-	-	TRBV6-2/TRBV6-3	CASNPLTGELFF	TGTGCCAGCAACCCCCTAACCGGGGAGCTGTTTTTT
TRBJ2-2	few	TRBD2	TRBV7-9	CASSLYSGRAGGELFF	TGTGCCAGCAGCTTATATTCCGGGAGGGCCGGCGGGGAGCTGTTTTTT
TRBJ2-5	-	-	TRBV12-3/TRBV12-4	CASSFSPGHQYF	TGTGCCAGCAGTTTCAGCCCGGGACACCAGTACTTC
TRBJ2-7	few	TRBD1	TRBV6-5	CASRDRARGEQYF	TGTGCCAGCAGAGACAGGGCCAGGGGCGAGCAGTACTTC
TRBJ2-3	few	TRBD1	TRBV28	CASSPRPGQGAYTQYF	TGTGCCAGCAGCCCTAGGCCGGGACAGGGGGCATATACGCAGTATTTT
TRBJ2-2	-	-	TRBV6-2/TRBV6-3	CASSYGSTGELFF	TGTGCCAGCAGTTACGGAAGTACCGGGGAGCTGTTTTTT
TRBJ2-2	many	-	TRBV29-1	CSVSPGELFF	TGCAGCGTTTCGCCCGGGGAGCTGTTTTTT
TRBJ2-3	-	TRBD2	TRBV5-1	CASSSGLAGDTDTQYF	TGCGCCAGCAGCTCAGGACTAGCGGGAGATACAGATACGCAGTATTTT
TRBJ2-3	-	-	TRBV30	CAWMWQGLNTQYF	TGTGCCTGGATGTGGCAGGGTCTGAATACGCAGTATTTT
TRBJ2-5	many	-	TRBV5-1	CASSPGTPVETQYF	TGCGCCAGCAGCCCCGGGACTCCGGTAGAGACCCAGTACTTC
TRBJ2-2	-	-	TRBV27	CASSFGGSRDGELFF	TGTGCCAGCAGTTTCGGAGGCAGCAGGGACGGGGAGCTGTTTTTT
TRBJ2-7	many	TRBD2	TRBV18	CASSPRRELYEQYF	TGTGCCAGCTCACCACGGCGGGAGCTATACGAGCAGTACTTC
TRBJ1-3	few	-	TRBV12-3/TRBV12-4	CASSSFRQLSGNTIYF	TGTGCCAGCAGCTCCTTTAGGCAACTCTCTGGAAACACCATATATTTT
TRBJ1-5	many	-	TRBV20-1	CSTRTAGENRPQHF	TGCAGTACCCGTACGGCGGGGGAGAATCGGCCCCAGCATTTT
TRBJ2-7	-	TRBD2	TRBV20-1	CSARDFHTSGSAYEQYF	TGCAGTGCTAGAGATTTTCACACTAGCGGGAGTGCCTACGAGCAGTACTTC
TRBJ2-1	many	-	TRBV4-1	CASSQDYGGQYNEQFF	TGCGCCAGCAGCCAAGATTACGGCGGACAGTACAATGAGCAGTTCTTC
TRBJ2-5	-	-	TRBV12-3/TRBV12-4	CASSKTGTQKETQYF	TGTGCCAGCAGCAAAACCGGGACCCAGAAAGAGACCCAGTACTTC
TRBJ2-3	-	-	TRBV12-3/TRBV12-4	CASSPLPGGPGTDTQYF	TGTGCCAGCAGTCCCCTCCCTGGGGGACCAGGCACAGATACGCAGTATTTT
TRBJ2-1	few	-	TRBV7-2	CASSLELVLEQFF	TGTGCCAGCAGCTTAGAACTAGTGCTTGAGCAGTTCTTC
TRBJ1-2	many	TRBD1	TRBV20-1	CSVSQTGGGYTF	TGCAGTGTTAGCCAAACAGGGGGCGGCTACACCTTC
TRBJ2-2	few	-	TRBV12-3/TRBV12-4	CASILNRGGELFF	TGTGCCAGCATCCTCAATCGAGGCGGGGAGCTGTTTTTT
TRBJ2-7	-	-	TRBV12-3/TRBV12-4	CASSLSPGVYEQYF	TGTGCCAGCAGTTTAAGCCCAGGGGTCTACGAGCAGTACTTC
TRBJ2-2	once	-	TRBV10-3	CAISGAQNTGELFF	TGTGCCATCAGTGGGGCTCAGAACACCGGGGAGCTGTTTTTT
TRBJ2-7	few	-	TRBV4-3	CASSQGGPGPGTYEQYF	TGCGCCAGCAGCCAAGGGGGCCCGGGACCGGGGACCTACGAGCAGTACTTC
TRBJ2-3	few	TRBD1	TRBV10-3	CAISETTGTGVATDTQYF	TGTGCCATCAGTGAGACCACCGGGACAGGGGTCGCCACAGATACGCAGTATTTT
TRBJ2-3	few	-	TRBV7-2	CASSHPSVRDYITDTQYF	TGTGCCAGCAGCCACCCTTCCGTCCGTGACTACATCACAGATACGCAGTATTTT
TRBJ1-6	-	TRBD1	TRBV6-5	CASADRERNSPLHF	TGTGCCAGCGCAGACAGGGAAAGGAATTCACCCCTCCACTTT
TRBJ2-3	-	TRBD2	TRBV6-1	CATGLAGVNTQYF	TGTGCCACCGGACTAGCGGGAGTAAATACGCAGTATTTT
TRBJ2-7	-	-	TRBV7-2	CASSFSPTSYEQYF	TGTGCCAGCAGCTTTAGTCCCACCTCCTACGAGCAGTACTTC
TRBJ2-5	few	-	TRBV7-2	CASSRFRGTPGETQYF	TGTGCCAGCAGCCGCTTCCGGGGCACACCAGGGGAGACCCAGTACTTC
TRBJ2-1	few	-	TRBV2	CASSENTHNNEQFF	TGTGCCAGCAGTGAGAACACACATAACAATGAGCAGTTCTTC
TRBJ2-5	few	-	TRBV11-2	CASSLGLLEETQYF	TGTGCCAGCAGCTTAGGGCTCCTGGAAGAGACCCAGTACTTC
TRBJ2-5	few	-	TRBV6-7	CVAPAEETQYF	TGTGTCGCCCCTGCCGAGGAGACCCAGTACTTC
TRBJ2-7	few	-	TRBV28	CASSLLGNEQYF	TGTGCCAGCAGTTTATTGGGTAACGAGCAGTACTTC
TRBJ2-1	many	-	TRBV7-3	CASSLEAQGYNEQFF	TGTGCCAGCAGCTTAGAGGCGCAGGGGTACAATGAGCAGTTCTTC
TRBJ2-5	-	TRBD2	TRBV5-1	CASSLELAGQETQYF	TGCGCCAGCAGCTTGGAGTTAGCGGGGCAAGAGACCCAGTACTTC
TRBJ1-1	-	-	TRBV3-1	CASSQGGGGTEAFF	TGTGCCAGCAGCCAAGGTGGGGGGGGCACTGAAGCTTTCTTT